The 5 T cell receptor beta chains presented below share a single source sample, sequenced in a study of blood T cell repertoires in COVID-19. Here immunoSEQ multiplex PCR was the method, and the copy in TCRdb shows in-frame clones only, minus some. The sample holds 70,000 to 90,000 clones, roughly 85% seen once. Material: peripheral blood. Source of these receptors: a human donor in a cohort sampled during active COVID-19.

The chain joins TRBV2 to TRBJ2-1; 11 bases align to TRBD2. The CDR3 has 17 residues. CDR1 and CDR2 from the germline V gene are SNHLY and FYNNEI. V dropped 5 bases and J dropped 4; count of bases not matched to a gene: 10. CDR3 DNA: TGTGCCAGCAGTCAACTGGGGCTAGCGGGAGGATACAATGAGCAGTTCTTC. It is translated as CASSQLGLAGGYNEQFF.

This chain links TRBV21-1 with TRBJ2-3; the tabulated D call, TRBD2, remains unverified against the DNA. TRBV21-1 has pseudogene status. The CDR3 is 19 amino acids. The CDR3: CASSKAAPREGHTGDTQYF. The CDR3 nucleotides are TGTGCCAGCAGCAAAGCCGCCCCTCGGGAGGGCCACACTGGGGATACGCAGTATTTT.

V and J are TRBV6-2 or TRBV6-3 and TRBJ2-7, with a tentative D call TRBD2 (7 bases). CDR3 size: 16 residues. Trimming cost V 0 bases and J 3 bases, with 15 bases left between them. Germline V gives CDR1 MNHEY, CDR2 SVGEGT. The CDR3 DNA sequence: TGTGCCAGCAGTTACTCGAAGTCGCGGGGGCTCTACGAGCAGTACTTC. It codes for CASSYSKSRGLYEQYF.

The rearrangement uses TRBV6-2 or TRBV6-3 and TRBJ1-4; TRBD1 is a possible D gene (5 bases). The CDR3 has 14 residues. V gave up 2 bases and J gave up 8 bases, with 12 bases separating them. Germline CDR1 and CDR2: MNHEY and SVGEGT. CDR3: CASSYDWTREKLFF. CDR3 in DNA: TGTGCCAGCAGTTACGACTGGACACGGGAAAAACTGTTTTTT.

The chain carries TRBV11-2 and TRBJ2-7, with 7 bases matching TRBD1. The germline CDR1 and CDR2 sequences are SGHAT and FQNNGV. There are 14 residues in the CDR3. J was trimmed by 5 bases and V by 1 base; bases with no gene match: 5. CDR3 protein: CASSLGHDRDEQYF. DNA of the CDR3: TGTGCCAGCAGCTTAGGCCATGACAGGGACGAGCAGTACTTC.